These T cell receptor beta chains were read from a single sample in a study of T cell responses to AZD1222 COVID-19 vaccine. TCRdb's copy holds only in-frame clones and misses some; the assay was immunoSEQ multiplex PCR. The data show around 52,000 clones, with approximately 84% seen just once and approximately 16% held by the top ten. The source material was peripheral blood, sampled on day 0 of AZD1222 vaccination. All receptors derive from an adult in good health. Both conserved end residues are part of each CDR3. A D gene is named only where the DNA matches it firmly. Size values are once, few and many counts, or a class for expanded clones, and some rows have none.

TRBV6-6	TRBJ1-5	NA	NA	CASSSTLNQPQHF	TGTGCCAGCAGTTCCACCCTCAATCAGCCCCAGCATTTT
TRBV4-3	TRBJ2-2	NA	TRBD1	CASSQSSQGAGELFF	TGCGCCAGCAGCCAGAGCTCTCAGGGGGCCGGGGAGCTGTTTTTT
TRBV13	TRBJ2-7	few	TRBD2	CASSRQLAGVTYEQYF	TGTGCCAGCAGCCGCCAGCTAGCGGGAGTCACGTACGAGCAGTACTTC
TRBV29-1	TRBJ1-2	NA	TRBD1	CSVEQQTGGNGYTF	TGCAGCGTTGAACAGCAAACAGGGGGAAATGGCTACACCTTC
TRBV6-5	TRBJ2-7	NA	NA	CASTLDPWRNEQYF	TGTGCCAGCACGTTAGACCCCTGGCGAAACGAGCAGTACTTC
TRBV7-2	TRBJ1-1	NA	NA	CASSWGRGNTEAFF	TGTGCCAGCAGCTGGGGGCGCGGCAACACTGAAGCTTTCTTT
TRBV18	TRBJ1-6	NA	NA	CASSHGEDNSPLHF	TGTGCCAGCTCCCACGGGGAGGATAATTCACCCCTCCACTTT
TRBV6-5	TRBJ1-4	NA	TRBD1	CASSYGDRDNEKLFF	TGTGCCAGCAGTTACGGGGACAGGGATAATGAAAAACTGTTTTTT
TRBV24-1	TRBJ2-1	NA	TRBD2	CATGASGSRTYNEQFF	TGTGCCACAGGGGCTAGCGGGAGCCGGACCTACAATGAGCAGTTCTTC
TRBV28	TRBJ1-3	NA	TRBD1	CASRDETGWRNTIYF	TGTGCCAGCCGCGACGAGACAGGGTGGCGAAACACCATATATTTT
TRBV29-1	TRBJ1-1	NA	NA	CSVDPTGSAEAFF	TGCAGCGTGGATCCTACAGGGAGCGCTGAAGCTTTCTTT
TRBV3-1/TRBV3-2	TRBJ2-3	NA	NA	CASRRTGSTDTQYF	TGTGCCAGCAGACGGACTGGTAGCACAGATACGCAGTATTTT
TRBV5-6	TRBJ1-6	NA	TRBD1	CASSLFGDRANSPLHF	TGTGCCAGCAGCTTGTTTGGTGACAGGGCGAATTCACCCCTCCACTTT
TRBV28	TRBJ1-5	NA	TRBD1	CASRLQGGNQPQHF	TGTGCCAGCAGGCTTCAGGGGGGCAATCAGCCCCAGCATTTT
TRBV6-1	TRBJ1-1	NA	NA	CASSESMNTEAFF	TGTGCCAGCAGTGAAAGCATGAACACTGAAGCTTTCTTT
TRBV30	TRBJ1-1	NA	NA	CAWREGWDTEAFF	TGTGCCTGGAGGGAGGGGTGGGACACTGAAGCTTTCTTT
TRBV13	TRBJ1-1	NA	TRBD1	CASSFRGLMNTEAFF	TGTGCCAGCAGCTTCAGGGGGCTCATGAACACTGAAGCTTTCTTT
TRBV3-1/TRBV3-2	TRBJ2-1	NA	NA	CASSQVQGYNEQFF	TGTGCCAGCAGCCAAGTTCAGGGTTACAATGAGCAGTTCTTC